This T cell receptor beta chain came from a study of T cells in Graves' hyperthyroidism and ophthalmopathy. CDR3 length: 14 residues. Germline lookup yields CDR1 ENHRY and CDR2 SYGVKD. Trimming pared 11 bases from V and 2 bases from J, leaving 19 bases between. When ophthalmopathy did not progress within 18 months, Graves' hyperthyroidism was considered stable. It was RNA transcripts that yielded the amplified TCR beta CDR3 regions. HTBI primers were used for first-round RT-PCR of the TCR CDR3. TCRdb reprocessed the multiplex PCR reads via MiXCR and lists one record per CDR3 protein. Seen here are 600,000 to 800,000 distinct CDR3 sequences, 30% to 40% observed once, and the top ten hold less than 35%.

This chain joins TRBV10-3 and TRBJ2-7, with D maybe TRBD2 (7 bases). The sequence was collected from a woman between 40 and 50 years old with Graves' hyperthyroidism. Sequenced sample: blood. The CDR3 here is CAGTRWGGPYEQYF. CDR3 bases: TGTGCCGGCACCCGATGGGGGGGCCCCTACGAGCAGTACTTC.